This passage covers 14 T cell receptor beta chains from one sample sequenced in a study of T cell changes during pregnancy in multiple sclerosis. Only in-frame clones appear in the TCRdb table, and some are missing; sequencing was by immunoSEQ multiplex PCR. This sample yields 40,000 to 50,000 clones, of which approximately 90% are seen a single time; roughly a tenth belongs to the top ten. The input for sequencing was CD8+ T cells from peripheral blood mononuclear cells, taken after pregnancy. The receptors were gathered from a female donor with multiple sclerosis, enrolled in a pregnancy study.

The V call is TRBV27, the J call TRBJ1-2; 9 bases match TRBD1. The CDR3 sequence is 13 residues long. V shed 6 bases, J shed 2 bases, and the junction held 1 base outside the gene matches. Germline-derived CDR1 and CDR2 are MNHEY and SMNVEV (reference sequence). This CDR3 is CASSDRGNYGYTF. As DNA, the CDR3 is TGTGCCAGCAGCGACAGGGGGAACTATGGCTACACCTTC.

This clone was observed once. This chain links TRBV9 with TRBJ1-3; perhaps TRBD1 as D (6 bases). Germline V gene lookup returns CDR1 SGDLS and CDR2 YYNGEE. This CDR3 has 13 amino acids. The V end lost 4 bases, the J end lost 8 bases, and 13 bases lay between the germline ends. CDR3 nucleotide sequence: TGTGCCAGCAGCCCCCCCCAGGGGTACACCATATATTTT. Its translation is CASSPPQGYTIYF.

As regards this clone: Sequence at one end of the junction differs from germline and may be a read error. The chain recombines TRBV6-5 with TRBJ2-7; unclear D gene. Germline V gene lookup returns CDR1 MNHEY and CDR2 SVGAGI. The CDR3 covers 15 residues. The chain's CDR3 is CASGYSVAATYEQYF. The CDR3 DNA sequence: TGTGCCAGCGGTTACTCGGTGGCTGCCACCTACGAGCAGTACTTC.

This CDR3 is CASSLGQGAEKLFF. The CDR3 DNA is TGTGCCAGCAGCTTAGGCCAGGGGGCGGAAAAACTGTTTTTT. The chain uses TRBV7-9 and TRBJ1-4, with TRBD1 matching over 8 bases. Germline lookup yields CDR1 SEHNR and CDR2 FQNEAQ (reference sequence). Losses at the gene ends were 1 base for V and 8 bases for J; bases not matched to a gene: 3. CDR3 size: 14 residues.

This chain uses TRBV19 with TRBJ1-1, with D tentatively TRBD1 (6 bases). V shed 1 base and J shed 3 bases, with 18 bases lying between them. The germline gives CDR1 LNHDA, CDR2 SQIVND (reference sequence). The CDR3 has 17 amino acids. The CDR3 DNA reads TGTGCCAGTAGTATAGCGCGGAAGGGGGACCCACACACTGAAGCTTTCTTT. It codes for CASSIARKGDPHTEAFF.

CDR3 sequence (DNA): TGTGCCAGCAGTTCTGGGGAGACTAGTTACGAGCAGTACTTC. Encoded protein: CASSSGETSYEQYF. This chain links TRBV6-5 with TRBJ2-7, with D possibly matching TRBD2 (6 bases). This CDR3 spans 14 amino acids. Germline CDR1 reads MNHEY; CDR2 reads SVGAGI. Between the trimmed V and J ends, which lost 4 bases and 4 bases, there was a span of 14 bases.

The chain joins TRBV5-6 to TRBJ1-4, with D possibly TRBD1 on 5 matching bases. In germline, CDR1 is SGHDT, CDR2 YYEEEE. V lost 4 bases and J 10 bases, leaving 14 bases between the germline ends. The CDR3 is 13 amino acids. The CDR3 spells CASSTGTGGKLFF. Written as DNA, the CDR3 is TGTGCCAGCAGCACCGGGACTGGGGGAAAACTGTTTTTT.

The chain uses TRBV15 and TRBJ1-1; D perhaps matches TRBD1 (6 bases). The CDR3 has 16 residues. V gave up 3 bases and J gave up 0 bases, with 14 bases separating them. Germline CDR1 LNHNV, CDR2 YYDKDF (reference sequence). This CDR3 is CATSSVSGHMNTEAFF. The CDR3 DNA is TGTGCCACCAGCAGTGTATCGGGACACATGAACACTGAAGCTTTCTTT.

The J gene is TRBJ2-2, the V gene TRBV13; TRBD1 matches 7 bases. This CDR3 comprises 16 residues. J lost 4 bases, V lost 6 bases, and 11 bases had no gene match. Germline V gene data show CDR1 as PRHDT and CDR2 as FYEKMQ (reference sequence). In DNA form, the CDR3 reads TGTGCCAGCAGTTTCTTCTACAGGGGTAGCACCGGGGAGCTGTTTTTT. As protein: CASSFFYRGSTGELFF.

The rearrangement joins TRBV9 to TRBJ2-1; 7 bases align to TRBD1. This CDR3 region has 17 residues. Germline CDR1 reads SGDLS; CDR2 reads YYNGEE. Trimming took 0 bases from V and 10 from J; bases not matched to a gene: 16. For the CDR3, the DNA is TGTGCCAGCAGCGTAGGCCGAGGGGGCCCTCGGGCCGCGGAGCAGTTCTTC. Its protein product is CASSVGRGGPRAAEQFF.

The V gene is TRBV9, the J gene TRBJ2-5, with 7 bases lining up with TRBD1. CDR1 SGDLS and CDR2 YYNGEE come from the germline V gene. The V and J ends lost 3 bases and 4 bases, in that order; junction bases with no gene match: 9. The CDR3 is 15 amino acids. CDR3 loop: CASSAITGVGETQYF. As DNA, the CDR3 is TGTGCCAGCAGCGCGATAACAGGGGTGGGAGAGACCCAGTACTTC.

In DNA, the CDR3 is TGTGCCAGTAGACTCCAGGTGTACAACACTGAAGCTTTCTTT. Its translation: CASRLQVYNTEAFF. This chain joins TRBV19 and TRBJ1-1; D not resolved. The germline V and J ends were trimmed by 6 bases and 2 bases, with 13 bases remaining between them. CDR1 and CDR2 (germline): LNHDA, SQIVND (reference sequence). The CDR3 runs 14 residues.

This CDR3 reads CASSSRQGVKDTQYF. CDR3 coding DNA: TGTGCCAGCAGCTCGCGACAGGGCGTGAAAGATACGCAGTATTTT. The chain links TRBV13 to TRBJ2-3, with TRBD1 matching 7 bases. Looked up from germline, CDR1 is PRHDT and CDR2 is FYEKMQ (reference sequence). The CDR3 runs to 15 residues. With V trimmed by 4 bases and J by 5 bases, 9 bases remained unmatched.

The rearrangement joins TRBV9 to TRBJ2-5; TRBD1 might be the D (6 bases). The CDR3 sequence is 14 residues long. With 3 bases removed from V and 2 bases from J, the gap between germline ends came to 11 bases. Germline V gene data show CDR1 as SGDLS and CDR2 as YYNGEE. The CDR3 loop reads CASSGSGAQETQYF. CDR3 coding DNA: TGTGCCAGCAGCGGTTCAGGGGCTCAAGAGACCCAGTACTTC.